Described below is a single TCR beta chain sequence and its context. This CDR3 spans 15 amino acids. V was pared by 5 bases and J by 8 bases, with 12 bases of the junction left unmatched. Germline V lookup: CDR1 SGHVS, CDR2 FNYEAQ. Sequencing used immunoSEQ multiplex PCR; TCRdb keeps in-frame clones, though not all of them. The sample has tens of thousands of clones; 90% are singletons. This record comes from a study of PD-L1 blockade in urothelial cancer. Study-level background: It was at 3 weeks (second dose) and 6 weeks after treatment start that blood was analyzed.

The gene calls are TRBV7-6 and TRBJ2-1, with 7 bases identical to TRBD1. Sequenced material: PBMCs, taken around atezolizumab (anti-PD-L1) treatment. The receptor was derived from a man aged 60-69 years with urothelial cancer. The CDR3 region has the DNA TGTGCCAGCAGCGCCAATCCGGGACAGATCTATGAGCAGTTCTTC. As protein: CASSANPGQIYEQFF.